This T cell receptor (beta chain) came from a study of shared clonotypes between healthy human individuals. The authors distributed each subset's genomic DNA evenly over several immunoSEQ plates. It was about 190 ng DNA, around 32,000 T cell genomes, that sorted-subset replicate PCRs used. The protocol was immunoSEQ multiplex PCR, while the TCRdb copy is restricted to in-frame clones and leaves out a portion. The sample contains about 2.1 million clones, 90% to 95% of which appear only once. Turning to this clone: The antigen is unknown.

Study results and limitations: Estimated clonotype richness was generally higher in naive than memory subsets.

Germline V gives CDR1 SEHNR, CDR2 FQNEAQ (reference sequence). The CDR3 runs 16 residues. With V trimmed by 5 bases and J by 2 bases, 9 bases remained unmatched. Naive CD8 cells comprised CD45RO-negative, CCR7-positively selected cells, excluding terminally differentiated effector memory CD45RA+ cells. The chain is built from TRBV7-9 and TRBJ2-7; 10 positions agree with TRBD1. The sample comprised naive CD8+ T cells from PBMCs. This sequence was found in a young man in good health. Some clones in this sample may be carry-over from other donors' samples. CDR3 sequence (DNA): TGTGCCAGCAGCCCTACACGGGACAGGGGCACCTACGAGCAGTACTTC. This translates into CASSPTRDRGTYEQYF.